The 3 T cell receptor beta chains given below trace back to one sample, sequenced in a study of CD8 T cells in ankylosing spondylitis. Using its own MiXCR run on the 5' RACE reads, TCRdb lists one record per CDR3 protein. The sample yields under 400,000 distinct CDR3 sequences, around a tenth seen once. The sample comprised blood, either unsorted or a sorted T cell fraction (not recorded which). Receptors originate from a female donor with ankylosing spondylitis or in good health (not recorded which).

The table lists this clonotype with many counts. This chain uses TRBV27 with TRBJ2-5; D remains unclear. V was cut by 5 bases and J by 5 bases, with 12 bases left in between. The CDR3 has 13 amino acids. The germline V gene encodes CDR1 MNHEY and CDR2 SMNVEV (reference sequence). The CDR3 here is CASSLGYRETQYF. The CDR3, as DNA: TGTGCCAGCAGTCTGGGATACCGGGAGACCCAGTACTTC.

The V gene is TRBV18, the J gene TRBJ1-2; 8 positions match TRBD1. CDR1 KGHSH and CDR2 LQKENI come from the germline V gene. The CDR3 runs 14 residues. After removal of 6 bases from V and 4 bases from J, the junction contained 7 bases not matched to a gene. The CDR3 is CASSPGTGSYGYTF. In DNA form, the CDR3 reads TGTGCCAGCTCCCCCGGGACAGGTTCCTATGGCTACACCTTC.

The rearrangement joins TRBV2 to TRBJ1-5; TRBD1 is a possible D gene (5 bases). The ends were cut back, 4 bases at V and 4 bases at J, with 11 bases in the middle. The CDR3 contains 14 residues. Per the germline V gene, CDR1 is SNHLY and CDR2 is FYNNEI. The CDR3: CASSGRRANQPQHF. The CDR3 nucleotides read TGTGCCAGCAGTGGGCGCAGGGCTAATCAGCCCCAGCATTTT.